These 29 T cell receptor beta chains came from one sample sequenced in a study of OX40 agonist ivuxolimab in advanced cancers. Data came from immunoSEQ multiplex PCR; TCRdb stores just in-frame clones and leaves some out. The sample consists of 30,000 to 45,000 clones, around 82% of them appearing once. This specimen was CD4+ or CD8+ T cells sorted from blood, taken in a trial of the OX40 agonist ivuxolimab. The source is an adult with an advanced solid tumor such as melanoma, head and neck, liver or kidney cancer.

The J gene is TRBJ2-7, the V gene TRBV28; D unclear. CDR1 MDHEN and CDR2 SYDVKM come from the germline V gene. V was shortened by 3 bases and J by 3 bases, with 6 bases between the two germline ends. The CDR3 runs 12 residues. The CDR3 bases are TGTGCCAGCAGTTTGGGGTTCTACGAGCAGTACTTC. Translation gives CASSLGFYEQYF.

The V and J genes are TRBV6-5 and TRBJ2-7; TRBD1 agrees at 9 bases. Germline-derived CDR1 and CDR2 are MNHEY and SVGAGI. V shed 7 bases, J shed 5 bases, and the junction held 9 bases outside the gene matches. The CDR3 contains 14 residues. Written as DNA, the CDR3 is TGTGCCAGCAAAACCGGGACAGGGATTCACGAGCAGTACTTC. Translating gives CASKTGTGIHEQYF.

This chain uses TRBV6-5 with TRBJ2-1; 8 bases are shared with TRBD2. The CDR3 extends over 15 amino acids. The V gene end was trimmed by 4 bases and the J gene end by 1 base; junction bases not matched to a gene: 3. The V gene's germline CDR1 is MNHEY and CDR2 SVGAGI. CDR3 bases: TGTGCCAGCAGTTTACTAGCGGCTTCCTACAATGAGCAGTTCTTC. Translated: CASSLLAASYNEQFF.

The chain couples TRBV7-6 to TRBJ2-1; D unclear. Trimming cost V 0 bases and J 0 bases, with 9 bases left between them. Germline CDR1 and CDR2: SGHVS and FNYEAQ. There are 16 residues in the CDR3. The CDR3 coding sequence is TGTGCCAGCAGCTTAGCATCGCTTAGCTCCTACAATGAGCAGTTCTTC. Residues: CASSLASLSSYNEQFF.

Only a few counts were recorded for this clone. V and J are TRBV7-9 and TRBJ1-1, with unresolved D. V was clipped by 5 bases and J by 6 bases, with 16 bases between them. CDR1 SEHNR and CDR2 FQNEAQ come from the germline V gene (reference sequence). The CDR3 is 14 amino acids. The CDR3 loop is CASSILAPRSEAFF. Written as DNA, the CDR3 is TGTGCCAGCAGCATCTTAGCCCCCAGGTCTGAAGCTTTCTTT.

The sample holds one count of this clone. The chain couples TRBV11-2 to TRBJ1-4; no clear D gene. Germline CDR1 SGHAT, CDR2 FQNNGV. This CDR3 is 16 amino acids long. Trimming stripped 4 bases from V and 5 bases from J, with 17 bases between. CDR3 DNA: TGTGCCAGCAGCTCACCAGAGACATCCCCCAATGAAAAACTGTTTTTT. Amino acids: CASSSPETSPNEKLFF.

V gene TRBV5-5 combines with J gene TRBJ2-1; possible D gene TRBD2, 6 bases. The CDR3 covers 14 residues. Germline V gives CDR1 SGHKS, CDR2 YYEKEE (reference sequence). The V end lost 2 bases, the J end lost 3 bases, and 9 bases lay between the germline ends. The CDR3 here is CASSFWGDYNEQFF. The DNA for the CDR3 is TGTGCCAGCAGCTTTTGGGGGGACTACAATGAGCAGTTCTTC.

V gene TRBV27 combines with J gene TRBJ1-3; unclear D gene. V lost 4 bases, J lost 0 bases, and 10 bases lay in between. The germline gives CDR1 MNHEY, CDR2 SMNVEV (reference sequence). This CDR3 is built from 15 residues. This CDR3 is CASSSVRASGNTIYF. As DNA, the CDR3 is TGTGCCAGCAGTTCGGTACGAGCCTCTGGAAACACCATATATTTT.

V is TRBV30 and J is TRBJ2-5; 9 bases fit TRBD1. In germline, CDR1 is GTSNPN, CDR2 SVGIG (reference sequence). This CDR3 is 14 amino acids long. Trimming at V came to 2 bases and at J to 5 bases, leaving 6 bases not matched to a gene. CDR3 DNA: TGTGCCTGGAGTCGAACAGGGGGCCAGGAGACCCAGTACTTC. Its translation: CAWSRTGGQETQYF. The complete variable domain, with remaining parts taken from reference TRBV30 and TRBJ2-5, reads SQTIHQWPATLVQPVGSPLSLECTVEGTSNPNLYWYRQAAGRGLQLLFYSVGIGQISSEVPQNLSASRPQDRQFILSSKKLLLSDSGFYLCAWSRTGGQETQYFGPGTRLLVL.

The CDR3 here is CASSLRPGGPYYGYTF. Written as DNA, the CDR3 is TGTGCCAGCAGTTTACGGCCAGGGGGCCCATACTATGGCTACACCTTC. The J gene is TRBJ1-2, the V gene TRBV28, with 8 bases identical to TRBD1. CDR3 length: 16 amino acids. Germline V lookup: CDR1 MDHEN, CDR2 SYDVKM. The V gene end was trimmed by 2 bases and the J gene end by 3 bases; junction bases not matched to a gene: 8.

This clone was counted a few times. This sequence joins TRBV9 and TRBJ2-7; maybe TRBD1 (6 bases). Germline CDR1 reads SGDLS; CDR2 reads YYNGEE. This CDR3 is built from 14 residues. V was clipped by 4 bases and J by 0 bases, with 11 bases between them. The CDR3, as DNA: TGTGCCAGCAGCCTCTCGACAGGCTCCTACGAGCAGTACTTC. This sequence encodes CASSLSTGSYEQYF.

The chain links TRBV2 to TRBJ1-2; the D gene is possibly TRBD1 (6 bases). The V end was cut by 4 bases, the J end by 4 bases, with 10 bases between. Germline V gives CDR1 SNHLY, CDR2 FYNNEI. This CDR3 contains 13 residues. The DNA of the CDR3 is TGTGCCAGCAGTGGGCAGGGGAGCTATGGCTACACCTTC. It encodes CASSGQGSYGYTF.

The chain joins TRBV7-6 to TRBJ2-1; D uncertain. Germline lookup yields CDR1 SGHVS and CDR2 FNYEAQ. The CDR3 has 15 residues. The V end lost 5 bases, the J end lost 2 bases, and 13 bases lay between the germline ends. The CDR3 is CASSLVRSPYNEQFF. The CDR3 coding sequence is TGTGCCAGCAGCCTAGTCCGGTCCCCCTACAATGAGCAGTTCTTC.

The chain carries TRBV7-3 and TRBJ2-3; possible D gene TRBD2, 5 bases. V lost 2 bases to trimming and J lost 7 bases, with 16 bases between them. The germline CDR1 and CDR2 sequences are SGHTA and FQGTGA. The CDR3 loop spans 15 amino acids. The CDR3 is CASSLDGRPGNTQYF. The CDR3 coding sequence is TGTGCCAGCAGCTTAGACGGGCGGCCGGGGAATACGCAGTATTTT.

The count of this clone is one. The chain has TRBV19 and TRBJ2-3, with 7 bases matching TRBD1. The V gene's germline CDR1 is LNHDA and CDR2 SQIVND (reference sequence). V trimming: 8 bases; J trimming: 4 bases; junction bases outside the gene matches: 6. The CDR3 has 13 amino acids. The CDR3, as DNA: TGTGCCAGTCGATGGCAGGGGGCAGATACGCAGTATTTT. As protein: CASRWQGADTQYF.

This rearrangement joins TRBV5-1 to TRBJ1-4; D is perhaps TRBD1 (6 bases). The germline gives CDR1 SGHRS, CDR2 YFSETQ. V lost 0 bases and J 8 bases, leaving 11 bases between the germline ends. The CDR3 totals 14 residues. The CDR3 nucleotides read TGCGCCAGCAGCTTGGTGGGGGCTCGGGAAAAACTGTTTTTT. It encodes CASSLVGAREKLFF.

J is TRBJ2-1 and V is TRBV2, with D unresolved. The CDR3 is made up of 13 amino acids. Trimming left V 4 bases short and J 6 bases short, with 10 bases between. Per the germline V gene, CDR1 is SNHLY and CDR2 is FYNNEI. The CDR3 region is CASSVVSRNEQFF. As DNA, the CDR3 is TGTGCCAGCAGTGTTGTTAGCCGCAATGAGCAGTTCTTC.

The chain carries TRBV7-9 and TRBJ2-2; D ambiguous. Trimming cost V 2 bases and J 1 base, with 8 bases left between them. Germline V CDR1 and CDR2: SEHNR, FQNEAQ (reference sequence). The CDR3 extends over 15 amino acids. CDR3 residues: CASSLTRKNTGELFF. CDR3 DNA sequence: TGTGCCAGCAGCTTAACCAGGAAGAACACCGGGGAGCTGTTTTTT.

The chain is built from TRBV28 and TRBJ2-1; no clear D gene. The CDR3 has 15 amino acids. V was pared by 5 bases and J by 0 bases, with 11 bases between. CDR1 MDHEN and CDR2 SYDVKM come from the germline V gene. The CDR3 DNA follows: TGTGCCAGCAGTCAAGCACCCAGCTCCTACAATGAGCAGTTCTTC. Its protein is CASSQAPSSYNEQFF.

This chain joins TRBV4-1 and TRBJ2-1, with unresolved D. With 1 base removed from V and 0 bases from J, the gap between germline ends came to 16 bases. The CDR3 covers 18 residues. Per germline, CDR1 MGHRA and CDR2 YSYEKL. Here the CDR3 reads CASSQGGGRVSSYNEQFF. The CDR3, as DNA: TGCGCCAGCAGCCAAGGGGGTGGGCGTGTGAGCTCCTACAATGAGCAGTTCTTC.

The V and J genes are TRBV18 and TRBJ2-2; D may correspond to TRBD1 or TRBD2 (5 bases each). V gave up 4 bases and J gave up 2 bases, with 14 bases separating them. The germline gives CDR1 KGHSH, CDR2 LQKENI. The CDR3 runs to 16 residues. Here the CDR3 DNA reads TGTGCCAGCTCACTTGAGGGCAGGGTCAACACCGGGGAGCTGTTTTTT. Its translation: CASSLEGRVNTGELFF.

This clone was seen a handful of times. The chain couples TRBV29-1 to TRBJ2-1; 14 positions match TRBD2. The CDR3 totals 14 residues. Germline trimming cut 6 bases from V and 4 bases from J; bases unmatched to any gene: 2. Germline CDR1 and CDR2: SQVTM and ANQGSEA. The CDR3: CSVGLAGDYNEQFF. The CDR3 bases are TGCAGCGTGGGACTAGCGGGGGATTACAATGAGCAGTTCTTC.

This clone has more than one count but fewer than ten. The chain employs TRBV7-9 and TRBJ2-3, with D possibly matching TRBD1 (7 bases). Germline-derived CDR1 and CDR2 are SEHNR and FQNEAQ (reference sequence). CDR3 length equals 18 residues. V lost 5 bases and J 0 bases, leaving 21 bases between the germline ends. The CDR3 DNA reads as TGTGCCAGCAGCCGCGGGACAGAGATCCGAGGTAGCACAGATACGCAGTATTTT. Protein: CASSRGTEIRGSTDTQYF. The full variable domain, completed using reference TRBV7-9 and TRBJ2-3, is DTGVSQNPRHKITKRGQNVTFRCDPISEHNRLYWYRQTLGQGPEFLTYFQNEAQLEKSRLLSDRFSAERPKGSFSTLEIQRTEQGDSAMYLCASSRGTEIRGSTDTQYFGPGTRLTVL.

The chain is built from TRBV7-9 and TRBJ2-3; weak D call: TRBD2 (5 bases). CDR3 size: 13 residues. Per germline, CDR1 SEHNR and CDR2 FQNEAQ (reference sequence). V was cut by 1 base and J by 9 bases, with 11 bases left in between. As DNA, the CDR3 is TGTGCCAGCAGCTTAGATGGAGGAGACACGCAGTATTTT. Translating it yields CASSLDGGDTQYF.

The chain joins TRBV5-6 to TRBJ2-5; the D is unclear. CDR1 SGHDT and CDR2 YYEEEE come from the germline V gene. The V and J ends lost 3 bases and 5 bases respectively, with 11 bases between them. This CDR3 region has 13 residues. The CDR3 nucleotides read TGTGCCAGCAGCTGGCAGGATTCGGAGACCCAGTACTTC. Its translation is CASSWQDSETQYF.

This clone was seen a few times. The chain combines TRBV27 with TRBJ2-7; 9 nucleotides agree with TRBD1. There are 15 residues in the CDR3. The junction had 13 bases not matched to a gene; V was cut back by 8 bases and J by 5 bases. Germline CDR1 reads MNHEY; CDR2 reads SMNVEV (reference sequence). In DNA form, the CDR3 reads TGTGCCAGCGGATCCGGGACAGGGCTCTGGGACGAGCAGTACTTC. Encoded protein: CASGSGTGLWDEQYF.

The chain is built from TRBV28 and TRBJ2-5; TRBD1 is a possible D gene (5 bases). This CDR3 has 13 residues. Germline CDR1 reads MDHEN; CDR2 reads SYDVKM. The germline V and J ends were trimmed by 4 bases and 7 bases, with 13 bases remaining between them. The CDR3 DNA is TGTGCCAGCAGTTACACAGGAGAATGGACCCAGTACTTC. Its translation: CASSYTGEWTQYF.

The chain recombines TRBV28 with TRBJ2-2; 8 positions agree with TRBD2. In germline, CDR1 is MDHEN, CDR2 SYDVKM. The CDR3 consists of 18 residues. With V trimmed by 5 bases and J by 4 bases, 15 bases remained unmatched. The CDR3, as DNA: TGTGCCAGCAGTCCCATGGGACTAGGCGCGTTCGGCACCGGGGAGCTGTTTTTT. Translated: CASSPMGLGAFGTGELFF.

This chain links TRBV4-1 with TRBJ2-7; 9 bases fit TRBD2. The CDR3 is made up of 18 amino acids. The junction had 9 bases not matched to a gene; V was cut back by 0 bases and J by 0 bases. Germline V gene lookup returns CDR1 MGHRA and CDR2 YSYEKL. Here the CDR3 DNA reads TGCGCCAGCAGCCAAGACGCGGGAGGGCCGACTATCTCCTACGAGCAGTACTTC. As protein: CASSQDAGGPTISYEQYF.